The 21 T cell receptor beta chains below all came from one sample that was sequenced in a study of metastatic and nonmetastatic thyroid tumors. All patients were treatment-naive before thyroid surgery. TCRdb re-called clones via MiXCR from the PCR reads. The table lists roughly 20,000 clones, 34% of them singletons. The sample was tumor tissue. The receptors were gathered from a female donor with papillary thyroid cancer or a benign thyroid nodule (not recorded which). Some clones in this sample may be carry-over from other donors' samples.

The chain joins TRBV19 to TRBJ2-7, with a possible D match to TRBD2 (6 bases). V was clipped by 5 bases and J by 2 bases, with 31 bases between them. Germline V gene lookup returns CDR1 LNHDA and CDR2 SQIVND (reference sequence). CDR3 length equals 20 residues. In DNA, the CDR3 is TGTGCCAGTAGTGCGATGCGGGGTTTCTCGACAGCGTGGGGGACCTACGAGCAGTACTTC. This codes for CASSAMRGFSTAWGTYEQYF. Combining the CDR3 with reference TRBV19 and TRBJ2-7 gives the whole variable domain DGGITQSPKYLFRKEGQNVTLSCEQNLNHDAMYWYRQDPGQGLRLIYYSQIVNDFQKGDIAEGYSVSREKKESFPLTVTSAQKNPTAFYLCASSAMRGFSTAWGTYEQYFGPGTRLTVT.

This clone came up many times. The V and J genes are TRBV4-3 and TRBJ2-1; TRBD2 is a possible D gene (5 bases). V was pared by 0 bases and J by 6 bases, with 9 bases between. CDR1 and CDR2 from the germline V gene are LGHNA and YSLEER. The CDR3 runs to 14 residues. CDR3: CASSQDVAGNEQFF. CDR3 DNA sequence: TGCGCCAGCAGCCAAGATGTGGCGGGCAATGAGCAGTTCTTC.

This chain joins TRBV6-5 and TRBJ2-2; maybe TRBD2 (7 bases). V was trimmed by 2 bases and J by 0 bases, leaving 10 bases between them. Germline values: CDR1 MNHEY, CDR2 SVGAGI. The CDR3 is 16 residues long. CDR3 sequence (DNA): TGTGCCAGCAGTTACAAGGGGGGGTCGAACACCGGGGAGCTGTTTTTT. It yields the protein CASSYKGGSNTGELFF.

The CDR3 coding sequence is TGCAGTGCTAGTTATACGGGACACCGAGCCTCCTACGAGCAGTACTTC. Translating it yields CSASYTGHRASYEQYF. The gene calls are TRBV20-1 and TRBJ2-7, with D possibly matching TRBD1 (6 bases). This CDR3 is 16 amino acids long. Germline CDR1 is DFQATT and CDR2 is SNEGSKA (reference sequence). Trimming stripped 3 bases from V and 0 bases from J, with 18 bases between.

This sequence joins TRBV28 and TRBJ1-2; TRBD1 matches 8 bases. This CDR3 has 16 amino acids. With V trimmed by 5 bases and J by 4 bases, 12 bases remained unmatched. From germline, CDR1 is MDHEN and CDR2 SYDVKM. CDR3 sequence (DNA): TGTGCCAGCAGTCAGCCTTGGACAGGGAGAAGCTATGGCTACACCTTC. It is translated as CASSQPWTGRSYGYTF.

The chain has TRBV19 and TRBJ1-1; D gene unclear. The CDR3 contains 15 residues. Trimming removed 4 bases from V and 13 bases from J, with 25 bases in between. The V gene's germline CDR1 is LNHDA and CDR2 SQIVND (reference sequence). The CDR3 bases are TGTGCCAGTAGTAGGTGGGTGCGGGAGAACACTGTAGATTTCTTT. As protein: CASSRWVRENTVDFF. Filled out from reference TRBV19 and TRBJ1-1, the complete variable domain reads DGGITQSPKYLFRKEGQNVTLSCEQNLNHDAMYWYRQDPGQGLRLIYYSQIVNDFQKGDIAEGYSVSREKKESFPLTVTSAQKNPTAFYLCASSRWVRENTVDFFGQGTRLTVV.

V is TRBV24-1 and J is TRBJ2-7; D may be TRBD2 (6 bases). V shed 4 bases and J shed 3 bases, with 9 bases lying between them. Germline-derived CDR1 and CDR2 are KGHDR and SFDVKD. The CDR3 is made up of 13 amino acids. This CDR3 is CATSDPGVYEQYF. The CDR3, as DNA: TGTGCCACCAGTGACCCGGGGGTCTACGAGCAGTACTTC.

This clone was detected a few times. This CDR3 reads CASSETQGAFNEQYF. CDR3 bases: TGTGCCAGCAGTGAAACTCAGGGGGCTTTCAACGAGCAGTACTTC. J is TRBJ2-7 and V is TRBV6-1; 8 bases map to TRBD1. CDR3 size: 15 residues. The junction had 8 bases not matched to a gene; V was cut back by 2 bases and J by 5 bases. In germline, CDR1 is MNHNS, CDR2 SASEGT.

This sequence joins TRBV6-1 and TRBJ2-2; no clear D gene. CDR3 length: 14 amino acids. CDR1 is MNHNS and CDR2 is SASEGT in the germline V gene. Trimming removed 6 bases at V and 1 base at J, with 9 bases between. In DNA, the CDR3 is TGTGCCAGCAGAGGGCGGAGGAACACCGGGGAGCTGTTTTTT. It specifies CASRGRRNTGELFF.

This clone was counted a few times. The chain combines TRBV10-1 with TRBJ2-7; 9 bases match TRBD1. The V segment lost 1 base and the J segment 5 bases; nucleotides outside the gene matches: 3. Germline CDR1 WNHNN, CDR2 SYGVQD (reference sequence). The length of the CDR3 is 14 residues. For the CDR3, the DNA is TGCGCCAGCAGTGAGTTTGGACAGGGGCACGAGCAGTACTTC. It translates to CASSEFGQGHEQYF.

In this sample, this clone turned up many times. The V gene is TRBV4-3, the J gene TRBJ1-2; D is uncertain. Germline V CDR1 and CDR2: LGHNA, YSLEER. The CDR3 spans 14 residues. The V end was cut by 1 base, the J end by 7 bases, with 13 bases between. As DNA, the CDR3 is TGCGCCAGCAGCCAAGTTATAAGTGGACGTGGCTACACCTTC. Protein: CASSQVISGRGYTF.

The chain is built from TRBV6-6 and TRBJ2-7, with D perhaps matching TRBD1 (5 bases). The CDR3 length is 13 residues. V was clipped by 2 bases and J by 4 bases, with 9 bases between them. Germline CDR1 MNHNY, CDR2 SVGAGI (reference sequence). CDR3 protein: CASSYTGGYEQYF. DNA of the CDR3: TGTGCCAGCAGTTACACAGGCGGATACGAGCAGTACTTC.

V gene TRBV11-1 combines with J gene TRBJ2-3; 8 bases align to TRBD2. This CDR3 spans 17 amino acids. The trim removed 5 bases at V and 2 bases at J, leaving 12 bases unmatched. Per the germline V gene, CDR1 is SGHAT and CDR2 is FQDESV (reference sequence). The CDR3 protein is CASSREGPSGNTDTQYF. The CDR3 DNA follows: TGTGCCAGCAGCCGGGAGGGTCCTAGCGGTAACACAGATACGCAGTATTTT.

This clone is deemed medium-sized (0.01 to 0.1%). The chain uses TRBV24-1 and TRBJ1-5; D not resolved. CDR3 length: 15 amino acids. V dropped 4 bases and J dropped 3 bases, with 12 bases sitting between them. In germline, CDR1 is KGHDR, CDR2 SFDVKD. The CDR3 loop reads CATSDATRDNQPQHF. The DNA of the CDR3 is TGTGCCACCAGTGACGCCACTAGGGACAATCAGCCCCAGCATTTT.

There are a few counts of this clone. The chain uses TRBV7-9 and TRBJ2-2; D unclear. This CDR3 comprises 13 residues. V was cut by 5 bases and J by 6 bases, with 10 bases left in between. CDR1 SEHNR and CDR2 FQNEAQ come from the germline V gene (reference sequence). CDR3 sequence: CASSLMGAGELFF. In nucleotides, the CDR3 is TGTGCCAGCAGCCTCATGGGCGCCGGGGAGCTGTTTTTT.

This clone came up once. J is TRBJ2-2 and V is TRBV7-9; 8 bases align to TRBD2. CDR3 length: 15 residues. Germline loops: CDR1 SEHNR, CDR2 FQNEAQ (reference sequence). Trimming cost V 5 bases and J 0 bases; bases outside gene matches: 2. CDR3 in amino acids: CASSRTSPNTGELFF. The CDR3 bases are TGTGCCAGCAGCCGGACTAGCCCGAACACCGGGGAGCTGTTTTTT.

CDR3 protein: CASSPGQTPEAFF. The CDR3 coding sequence is TGCGCCAGCAGCCCCGGACAAACCCCTGAAGCTTTCTTT. This chain links TRBV5-1 with TRBJ1-1, with a weak D call TRBD1 (5 bases). Trimming shortened V by 4 bases and J by 6 bases, and 13 bases separated the two germline ends. Germline V CDR1 and CDR2: SGHRS, YFSETQ. There are 13 residues in the CDR3.

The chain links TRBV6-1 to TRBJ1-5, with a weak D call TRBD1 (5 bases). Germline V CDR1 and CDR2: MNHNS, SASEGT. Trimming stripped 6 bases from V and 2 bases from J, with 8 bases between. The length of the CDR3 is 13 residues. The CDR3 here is CASRMGGNQPQHF. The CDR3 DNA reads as TGTGCCAGCAGAATGGGGGGCAATCAGCCCCAGCATTTT.

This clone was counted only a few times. The CDR3 sequence is CAISAGTGGTYGYTF. The CDR3 DNA sequence: TGTGCCATCAGCGCCGGGACAGGGGGCACCTATGGCTACACCTTC. The chain uses TRBV10-3 and TRBJ1-2, with TRBD1 identical over 12 bases. The V gene end was trimmed by 6 bases and the J gene end by 4 bases; junction bases not matched to a gene: 6. The CDR3 consists of 15 residues. Germline CDR1 and CDR2: ENHRY and SYGVKD.

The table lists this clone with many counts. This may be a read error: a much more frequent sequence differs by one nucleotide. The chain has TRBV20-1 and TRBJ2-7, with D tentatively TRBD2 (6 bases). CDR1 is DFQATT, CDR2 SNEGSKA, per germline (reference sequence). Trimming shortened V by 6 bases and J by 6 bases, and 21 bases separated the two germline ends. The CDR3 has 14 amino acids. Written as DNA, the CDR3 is TGCAGTGCCCCGCGGGTAGCGGTAGCAGGCGAGCAGTACTTC. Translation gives CSAPRVAVAGEQYF.

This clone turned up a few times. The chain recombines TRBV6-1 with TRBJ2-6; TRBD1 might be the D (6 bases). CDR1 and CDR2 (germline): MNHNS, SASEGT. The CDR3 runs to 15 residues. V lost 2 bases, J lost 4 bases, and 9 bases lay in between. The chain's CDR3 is CASSETGSGANVLTF. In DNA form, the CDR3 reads TGTGCCAGCAGTGAAACAGGGTCCGGGGCCAACGTCCTGACTTTC.